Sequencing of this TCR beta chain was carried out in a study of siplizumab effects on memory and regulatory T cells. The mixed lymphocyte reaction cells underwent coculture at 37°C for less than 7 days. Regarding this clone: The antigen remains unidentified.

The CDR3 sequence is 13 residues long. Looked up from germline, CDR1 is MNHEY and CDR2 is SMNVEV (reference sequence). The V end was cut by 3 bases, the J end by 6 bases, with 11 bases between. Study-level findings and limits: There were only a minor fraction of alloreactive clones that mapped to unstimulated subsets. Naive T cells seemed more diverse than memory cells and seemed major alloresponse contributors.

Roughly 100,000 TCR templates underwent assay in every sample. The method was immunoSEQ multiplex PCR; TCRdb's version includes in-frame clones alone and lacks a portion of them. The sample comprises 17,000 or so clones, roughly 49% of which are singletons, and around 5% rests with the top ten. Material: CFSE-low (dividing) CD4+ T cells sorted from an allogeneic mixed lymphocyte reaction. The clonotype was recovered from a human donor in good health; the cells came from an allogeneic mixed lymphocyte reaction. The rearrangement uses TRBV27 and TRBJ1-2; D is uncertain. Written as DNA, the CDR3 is TGTGCCAGCAGTTTCAGAGCGGGAAATGGCTACACCTTC. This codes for CASSFRAGNGYTF.